A selection of T cell receptor beta chains follows, all from one sample in a study of T cells in Graves' hyperthyroidism and ophthalmopathy. Each CDR3 protein is one row after TCRdb ran MiXCR on the multiplex PCR reads. The sample carries about 700,000 distinct CDR3 sequences, about 45% recorded once. Specimen: peripheral blood or thyroid tissue (not recorded which). All receptors derive from an adult man with Graves' disease, either hyperthyroidism or ophthalmopathy (not recorded which). Both conserved end residues are part of each CDR3. D genes are given only for firm matches. Size is omitted from some rows. Given values are once, few, many or a class for expanded clones.

TRBJ1-1,-,-,TRBV9,19,CASSASIHRFSVAHTEAFF,TGTGCCAGCAGCGCTTCGATCCATCGGTTTAGTGTCGCACACACTGAAGCTTTCTTT
TRBJ2-5,-,TRBD1,TRBV7-9,14,CASSFRDRQETQYF,TGTGCCAGCAGCTTCCGGGACAGGCAAGAGACCCAGTACTTC
TRBJ1-1,-,TRBD1,TRBV13,12,CASSTQGSEAFF,TGTGCCAGCAGCACACAGGGGAGTGAAGCTTTCTTT
TRBJ1-6,many,TRBD1,TRBV7-6,15,CASSYGTGKNSPLHF,TGTGCCAGCAGCTACGGGACAGGGAAGAATTCACCCCTCCACTTT
TRBJ2-7,-,TRBD2,TRBV6-6,16,CASSDPLSGSLHEQYF,TGTGCCAGCAGCGATCCTCTTAGCGGGAGTCTCCACGAGCAGTACTTC
TRBJ2-5,-,TRBD1,TRBV20-1,13,CSAAGQAQETQYF,TGCAGTGCCGCGGGACAGGCCCAAGAGACCCAGTACTTC
TRBJ1-5,-,-,TRBV12-3/TRBV12-4,14,CASRRNRHDQPQHF,TGTGCCAGCAGGCGGAACAGGCACGATCAGCCCCAGCATTTT
TRBJ2-7,-,TRBD2,TRBV7-2,12,CASERGGNEQYF,TGTGCCAGCGAGCGGGGGGGCAATGAGCAGTACTTC
TRBJ1-5,once,-,TRBV19,14,CASKVRAGSQPQHF,TGTGCCAGTAAAGTCAGGGCTGGTAGTCAGCCCCAGCATTTT
TRBJ2-7,-,TRBD2,TRBV5-4,16,CASRTSSGEQAYEQYF,TGTGCCAGCAGAACATCCAGCGGGGAACAGGCCTACGAGCAGTACTTC
TRBJ2-7,many,-,TRBV7-9,14,CASTMSGSSYEQYF,TGTGCCAGCACCATGTCGGGGAGTTCCTACGAGCAGTACTTC
TRBJ2-7,-,-,TRBV24-1,14,CATSEYAGSGEQYF,TGTGCCACCAGTGAATACGCAGGATCTGGGGAGCAGTACTTC
TRBJ1-6,once,TRBD1,TRBV7-4,15,CASSFETGGKSPLHF,TGTGCCAGCAGCTTTGAGACAGGGGGCAAATCACCCCTCCACTTT
TRBJ2-5,-,-,TRBV6-1,13,CASSGDDQETQYF,TGTGCCAGCAGTGGGGACGACCAAGAGACCCAGTACTTC
TRBJ1-2,-,-,TRBV6-6,13,CASSSYGGVGYTF,TGTGCCAGCAGTTCCTACGGAGGGGTCGGCTACACCTTC